The 20 T cell receptor beta chains reported below all come from one sample, sequenced in a study of blood T cells in healthy people across ages. Next came a second PCR, run for about 7 to 12 cycles, which used a sample-barcoded 5' primer along with a J-beta primer mix. Via MiXCR, TCRdb re-called the 5' RACE reads, giving one row per CDR3 protein. Altogether 950,000 to 1,200,000 distinct CDR3 sequences are present, 30% to 40% being singletons, with the ten largest covering about 12%. Specimen: blood. Receptors were obtained from a young man in good health.

The chain carries TRBV5-1 and TRBJ2-1, with D possibly matching TRBD2 (7 bases). Germline CDR1 and CDR2: SGHRS and YFSETQ. This CDR3 is 16 amino acids long. Trimming pared 0 bases from V and 0 bases from J, leaving 10 bases between. The CDR3 loop reads CASSLGGGYSYNEQFF. The CDR3 bases are TGCGCCAGCAGCTTGGGCGGGGGCTACTCCTACAATGAGCAGTTCTTC.

The chain carries TRBV7-8 and TRBJ1-1; 7 nucleotides align to TRBD1. Germline loops: CDR1 SGHVS, CDR2 FQNEAQ. V lost 4 bases and J lost 11; bases outside the gene matches: 7. The CDR3 has 12 residues. CDR3 protein: CASSSSTGEAFF. CDR3 nucleotide sequence: TGTGCCAGCAGCTCTTCTACAGGGGAGGCTTTCTTT.

The DNA of the CDR3 is TGTGCCAGCAGTTCCCGCTTAGACCGCCCTCCGTTCTTC. Amino acid sequence: CASSSRLDRPPFF. The chain couples TRBV12-3 or TRBV12-4 to TRBJ2-1; D gene unclear. V lost 4 bases and J 15 bases, leaving 19 bases between the germline ends. The length of the CDR3 is 13 residues.

The chain uses TRBV6-2 or TRBV6-3 and TRBJ2-1, with 7 bases identical to TRBD2. Germline loops: CDR1 MNHEY, CDR2 SVGEGT. CDR3 size: 15 residues. V trimming: 7 bases; J trimming: 5 bases; junction bases outside the gene matches: 11. The CDR3 loop reads CASTYWGGFHNEQFF. CDR3 nucleotide sequence: TGTGCCAGCACCTACTGGGGGGGGTTCCACAATGAGCAGTTCTTC.

This clonotype has a handful of counts. This sequence joins TRBV2 and TRBJ2-1; the D gene is possibly TRBD2 (6 bases). This CDR3 region has 13 residues. Germline-derived CDR1 and CDR2 are SNHLY and FYNNEI. Trimming took off 9 bases at V and 5 bases at J, with 14 bases between the two ends. DNA for the CDR3: TGTGCCAGTTCGGGACTGGTAAACAATGAGCAGTTCTTC. Its protein product is CASSGLVNNEQFF. Using reference TRBV2 and TRBJ2-1 for the parts outside the CDR3, the full variable domain is EPEVTQTPSHQVTQMGQEVILRCVPISNHLYFYWYRQILGQKVEFLVSFYNNEISEKSEIFDDQFSVERPDGSNFTLKIRSTKLEDSAMYFCASSGLVNNEQFFGPGTRLTVL.

This clonotype was counted a few times. The chain recombines TRBV28 with TRBJ1-6, with D hard to call. There are 12 residues in the CDR3. Germline-derived CDR1 and CDR2 are MDHEN and SYDVKM. V was clipped by 5 bases and J by 10 bases, with 9 bases between them. CDR3 region: CASSLLISPLHF. The CDR3 DNA reads as TGTGCCAGCAGTCTCCTCATCTCACCCCTCCACTTT.

This chain links TRBV7-9 with TRBJ1-1, with no clear D. The CDR3 loop spans 12 amino acids. Germline assignment: CDR1 SEHNR and CDR2 FQNEAQ (reference sequence). V dropped 11 bases and J dropped 3 bases, with 13 bases sitting between them. As DNA, the CDR3 is TGTGCCGGCGGACCGTACTACACTGAAGCTTTCTTT. Its protein product is CAGGPYYTEAFF.

V is TRBV18 and J is TRBJ1-4, with D possibly being TRBD1 (5 bases). The V end lost 3 bases, the J end lost 8 bases, and 10 bases lay between the germline ends. Per germline, CDR1 KGHSH and CDR2 LQKENI. The CDR3 consists of 13 residues. CDR3 nucleotide sequence: TGTGCCAGCTCACCCGACCAGGGCGAAAAACTGTTTTTT. Amino acid sequence: CASSPDQGEKLFF.

V and J are TRBV3-1 and TRBJ2-3, with 7 bases lining up with TRBD1. Germline values: CDR1 LGHDT, CDR2 YNNKEL (reference sequence). The trim removed 4 bases at V and 2 bases at J, leaving 9 bases unmatched. This CDR3 has 16 residues. The CDR3 DNA follows: TGTGCCAGCAGCCCCGCTTGGGACAGTGACACAGATACGCAGTATTTT. This encodes CASSPAWDSDTDTQYF.

The chain uses TRBV5-1 and TRBJ2-5, with D possibly being TRBD1 (6 bases). In germline, CDR1 is SGHRS, CDR2 YFSETQ. Trimming took off 6 bases at V and 4 bases at J, with 13 bases between the two ends. CDR3 length: 13 residues. The CDR3 coding sequence is TGCGCCAGCACAAGACAGGACTTAGAGACCCAGTACTTC. It translates to CASTRQDLETQYF.

This clonotype was seen a few times. This chain connects TRBV6-6 to TRBJ2-7, with no clear D. The germline CDR1 and CDR2 sequences are MNHNY and SVGAGI (reference sequence). V was trimmed by 4 bases and J by 3 bases, leaving 7 bases between them. The CDR3 extends over 12 amino acids. The CDR3 loop is CASSSSFYEQYF. The CDR3 nucleotides read TGTGCCAGCAGTTCCAGCTTCTACGAGCAGTACTTC.

The chain employs TRBV6-2 or TRBV6-3 and TRBJ2-7; 7 nucleotides align to TRBD1. Germline loops: CDR1 MNHEY, CDR2 SVGEGT. Trimming cost V 7 bases and J 2 bases; bases outside gene matches: 11. The CDR3 has 15 amino acids. The CDR3 loop reads CASTETGFLPYEQYF. The DNA of the CDR3 is TGTGCCAGCACAGAGACAGGGTTTCTTCCCTACGAGCAGTACTTC.

The V call is TRBV10-3, the J call TRBJ1-4; D is unclear. The CDR3 runs 12 residues. CDR1 and CDR2 (germline): ENHRY, SYGVKD. Deletions cut 10 bases from V and 8 bases from J, with 14 bases between. CDR3 in amino acids: CASERQNEKLFF. The CDR3 nucleotides read TGTGCCAGCGAAAGGCAGAACGAAAAACTGTTTTTT.

The chain employs TRBV15 and TRBJ1-5; maybe TRBD1 (6 bases). The V gene's germline CDR1 is LNHNV and CDR2 YYDKDF (reference sequence). Trimming took 5 bases from V and 2 from J, leaving 25 bases between them. The CDR3 consists of 19 residues. The CDR3 protein is CATSGNSLGGFTGNQPQHF. In DNA, the CDR3 is TGTGCCACCAGCGGAAACTCTTTAGGGGGGTTTACGGGCAATCAGCCCCAGCATTTT.

The table lists this clonotype with a count of one. Possible read error: a much larger clone is one base away. The V gene is TRBV7-2, the J gene TRBJ2-7, with D perhaps matching TRBD1 (6 bases). CDR3 length: 15 amino acids. The germline V gene has CDR1 SGHTA and CDR2 FQGNSA. Deletions cut 7 bases from V and 7 bases from J, with 23 bases between. In DNA, the CDR3 is TGTGCCAGCATCACTGACAGGTCCTCCTACAATGAGCAGTACTTC. Translation: CASITDRSSYNEQYF.

This chain connects TRBV19 to TRBJ2-3, with 7 positions matching TRBD1. Germline values: CDR1 LNHDA, CDR2 SQIVND (reference sequence). V dropped 3 bases and J dropped 2; count of bases not matched to a gene: 5. This CDR3 is 15 amino acids long. The chain's CDR3 is CASSMADRTTDTQYF. For the CDR3, the DNA is TGTGCCAGTAGTATGGCGGACAGGACCACAGATACGCAGTATTTT.

This clonotype was recorded once. The junction and the germline gene differ at one end; a read error may be behind it. This rearrangement joins TRBV29-1 to TRBJ2-3; TRBD2 aligns across 8 bases. Germline V lookup: CDR1 SQVTM, CDR2 ANQGSEA. The CDR3 sequence is 16 residues long. The CDR3 DNA sequence: TGCAGCGGCAGCCCTCCTGGGCGGGGGGTCACAGATGCGCAGTATTTT. It translates to CSGSPPGRGVTDAQYF.

The chain uses TRBV4-2 and TRBJ2-1; D might be TRBD1 (6 bases). Trimming took 6 bases from V and 10 from J, leaving 16 bases between them. The CDR3 covers 13 residues. The germline V gene has CDR1 LGHNA and CDR2 YNFKEQ. The CDR3 loop is CASSRDLGTEQFF. In nucleotides, the CDR3 is TGTGCCAGCAGTCGTGATCTTGGGACAGAGCAGTTCTTC.

The chain links TRBV20-1 to TRBJ2-3, with a possible D match to TRBD2 (6 bases). The length of the CDR3 is 14 residues. V dropped 1 base and J dropped 9 bases, with 17 bases sitting between them. Looked up from germline, CDR1 is DFQATT and CDR2 is SNEGSKA (reference sequence). This CDR3 is CSARGTLNGGTQYF. CDR3 DNA: TGCAGTGCTAGAGGTACCCTTAATGGGGGGACGCAGTATTTT.

This clonotype occurred a few times. The genes are TRBV20-1 and TRBJ2-1; possibly TRBD1 or TRBD2 for D (6 bases each). The V and J ends lost 0 bases and 5 bases respectively, with 8 bases between them. The CDR3 sequence is 13 residues long. Germline V gene data show CDR1 as DFQATT and CDR2 as SNEGSKA (reference sequence). The CDR3 is CSARDGGHNEQFF. CDR3 coding DNA: TGCAGTGCTAGAGATGGGGGGCACAATGAGCAGTTCTTC.